The clone carrying this TCR beta chain has ten or more counts. The data were taken from a study of early T cells in non-severe SARS-CoV-2 infection. TCRdb processed the 5' RACE reads anew with MiXCR; each CDR3 protein has one entry. The sample gives about 33,000 distinct CDR3 sequences, about 4.7% of which show up once; roughly 13% is in the top ten. Per the germline V gene, CDR1 is MNHEY and CDR2 is SVGEGT. Trimming took 5 bases from V and 8 from J, leaving 13 bases between them. This CDR3 is 13 amino acids long. Sequencing input: whole blood. The origin of this receptor is an adult who was a healthcare worker with PCR-confirmed SARS-CoV-2 infection or an uninfected control (not recorded which). V usage is TRBV6-2 or TRBV6-3 and J usage is TRBJ2-1; unclear D gene. CDR3 loop: CASSPTRLHEQFF. The DNA for the CDR3 is TGTGCCAGCAGTCCCACGAGGTTGCATGAGCAGTTCTTC.